The source of this TCR beta chain is a study of T cell responses to AZD1222 COVID-19 vaccine. Profiling relied on immunoSEQ multiplex PCR, and the TCRdb table lists in-frame clones only, not all of them. In the table there are roughly 93,000 clones, 80% to 90% of which are singletons. As for this clone: What it recognizes is unknown.

Study-level findings and limits: The donor cohort was predominantly white British with a female majority, and clonal diversity may have been underestimated. Seropositive status at baseline applied to only six AZD1222 recipients.

Germline-derived CDR1 and CDR2 are SGHRS and YFSETQ. The CDR3 is made up of 14 amino acids. Trimming pared 1 base from V and 4 bases from J, leaving 11 bases between. The receptor was isolated from an adult in good health. V gene TRBV5-1 combines with J gene TRBJ1-1, with D possibly TRBD1 on 5 matching bases. Sequencing used peripheral blood, obtained on day 0 of AZD1222 vaccination. The CDR3 loop is CASSLSPGSTEAFF. DNA of the CDR3: TGCGCCAGCAGCTTGAGTCCAGGGAGCACTGAAGCTTTCTTT.